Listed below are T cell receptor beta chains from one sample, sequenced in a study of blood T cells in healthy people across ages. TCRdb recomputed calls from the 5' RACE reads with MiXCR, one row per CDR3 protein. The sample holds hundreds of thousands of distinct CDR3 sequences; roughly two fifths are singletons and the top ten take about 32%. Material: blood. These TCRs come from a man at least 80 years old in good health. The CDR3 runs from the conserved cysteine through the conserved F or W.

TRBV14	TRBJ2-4	CASSQEGWREQYF
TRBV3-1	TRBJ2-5	CASSQDGLAEETQYF
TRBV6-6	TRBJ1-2	CASSLGQGFTYGYTF
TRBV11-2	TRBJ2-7	CASSAATWGYEQYF
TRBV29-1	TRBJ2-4	CSVGAGGGNIQYF
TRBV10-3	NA	CAISAATGTSGEQYF
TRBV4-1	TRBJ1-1	CASNRNGAGASNTEAFF
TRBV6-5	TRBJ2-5	CASRKLETQYF
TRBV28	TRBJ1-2	CASSLSYRGAYGYTF
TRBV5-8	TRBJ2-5	CASSLYVGQREETQYF
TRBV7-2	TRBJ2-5	CASSITYTGTSGIGQETQYF
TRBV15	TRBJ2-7	CATSRVDSYGQYF
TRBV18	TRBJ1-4	CASSPSAWEATNEKLFF
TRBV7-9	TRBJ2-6	CASSPRTGEVSGANVLTF
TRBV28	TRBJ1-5	CAGSTLGNQPQHF
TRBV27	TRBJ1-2	CASSLSGNYGYTF
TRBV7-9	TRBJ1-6	CASSLDGTARSPLHF
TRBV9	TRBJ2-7	CASSVAARIDEQYF
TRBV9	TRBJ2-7	CASSVALESSYEQYF
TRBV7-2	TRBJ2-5	CASSLGDTSGRETQYF
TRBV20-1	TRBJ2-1	CSATQAYNEQFF
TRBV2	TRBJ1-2	CASRGLGTGYTYGYTF
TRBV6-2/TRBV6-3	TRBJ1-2	CASRPGTGSGDYTF
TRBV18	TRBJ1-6	CASSGQGANSPLHF
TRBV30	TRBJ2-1	CAWSRQVTVNEQFF
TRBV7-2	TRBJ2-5	CASSGRYGGETQYF
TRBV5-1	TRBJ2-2	CASSLDSRTNTGELFF
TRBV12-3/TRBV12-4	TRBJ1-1	CASNRYWGQPGDTEAFF
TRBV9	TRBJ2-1	CASSVEPNSYNEQFF
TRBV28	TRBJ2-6	CASSPGGGSGANVLTF
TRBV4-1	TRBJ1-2	CASSFDGDSYGYTF
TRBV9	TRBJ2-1	CASSVAPLNEQFF
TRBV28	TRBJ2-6	CASRGAQGGGANVLTF
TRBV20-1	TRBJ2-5	CSAFHQGIQETQYF
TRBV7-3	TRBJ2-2	CASSLMGPGELFF
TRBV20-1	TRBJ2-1	CSASGGNSYNEQFF
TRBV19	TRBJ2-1	CASKDYNEQFF
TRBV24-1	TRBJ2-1	CATSEGGSGYNEQFF
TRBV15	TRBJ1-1	CATSRGQGVNTEAFF
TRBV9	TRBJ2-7	CASSVDPGGSYEQYF
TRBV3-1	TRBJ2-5	CASSQVGVETQYF
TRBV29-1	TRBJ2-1	CSVEDLTGISYNEQFF
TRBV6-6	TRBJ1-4	CASSYSLDRATNEKLFF
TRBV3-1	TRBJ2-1	CASSPSRGLAGAKLYNEQFF
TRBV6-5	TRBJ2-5	CASARGHSVGETQYF
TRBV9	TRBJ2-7	CASSPYSGTGDYEQYF
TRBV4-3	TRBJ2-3	CASSKKTSGGPQADTQYF
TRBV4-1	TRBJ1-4	CASSQDQGILEKLFF
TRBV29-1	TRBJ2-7	CSVGGKTDVSEQYF
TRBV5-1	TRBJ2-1	CASSLSPTNDEQFF
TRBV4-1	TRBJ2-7	CASSQGVPSYEQYF
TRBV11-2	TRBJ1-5	CASSLEYNQPQHF
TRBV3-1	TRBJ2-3	CASSKDLRGLTDTQYF
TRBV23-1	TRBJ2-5	CASSHLGQVMETQYF
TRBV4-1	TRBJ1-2	CASSQGHTGERNGYTF
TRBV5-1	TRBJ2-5	CASSTNTGDRETQYF
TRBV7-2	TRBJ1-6	CASSLHPSPLHF
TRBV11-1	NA	CASSRRGPSYNEQYF
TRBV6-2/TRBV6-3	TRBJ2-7	CASSGGKPSYEQYF
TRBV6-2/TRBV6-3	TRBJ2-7	CASSYRGRSSYEQYF